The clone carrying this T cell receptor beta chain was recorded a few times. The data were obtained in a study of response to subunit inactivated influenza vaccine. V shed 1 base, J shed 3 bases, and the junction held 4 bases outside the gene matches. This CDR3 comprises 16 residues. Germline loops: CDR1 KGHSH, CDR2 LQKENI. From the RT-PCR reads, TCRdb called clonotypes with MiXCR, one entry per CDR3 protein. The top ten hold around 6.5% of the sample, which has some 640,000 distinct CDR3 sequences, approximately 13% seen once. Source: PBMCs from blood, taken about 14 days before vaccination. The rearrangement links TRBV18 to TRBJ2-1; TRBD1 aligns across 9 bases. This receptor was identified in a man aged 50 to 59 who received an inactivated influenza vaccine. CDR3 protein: CASSPRPDRGYNEQFF. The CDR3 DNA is TGTGCCAGCTCACCACGACCGGACAGGGGCTACAATGAGCAGTTCTTC. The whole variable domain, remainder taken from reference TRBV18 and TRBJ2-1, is NAGVMQNPRHLVRRRGQEARLRCSPMKGHSHVYWYRQLPEEGLKFMVYLQKENIIDESGMPKERFSAEFPKEGPSILRIQQVVRGDSAAYFCASSPRPDRGYNEQFFGPGTRLTVL.